This T cell receptor beta chain comes out of a study of response to subunit inactivated influenza vaccine. Overall study results and limits: T cells newly recruited by each seasonal influenza vaccination are few, the authors suggested.

V lost 7 bases and J 0 bases, leaving 22 bases between the germline ends. Germline CDR1 reads LNHDA; CDR2 reads SQIVND (reference sequence). The CDR3 runs to 19 residues. This clonotype occurred a few times. Its specificity is not known. TCRdb reanalysed the RT-PCR reads using MiXCR and keeps one entry per CDR3 protein. The table shows about 570,000 distinct CDR3 sequences, with 11% occurring only once. The sample was also reused in another study, on T cells expressing NK-cell markers. That source notes: It was by 5'RACE template switching with UMIs that TCR beta cDNA was made. In four donors, these clonotypes also led the CD3+CD56-NKG2C+ fraction.

Here the sequenced sample was PBMCs from blood, taken on the day of vaccination. The origin of this receptor is a man aged 45-60 years who received an inactivated influenza vaccine. The chain recombines TRBV19 with TRBJ2-6, with unresolved D. CDR3 sequence (DNA): TGTGCCAGTAACATAGTCTTGGGGTCCACGATCTCTGGGGCCAACGTCCTGACTTTC. It specifies CASNIVLGSTISGANVLTF.